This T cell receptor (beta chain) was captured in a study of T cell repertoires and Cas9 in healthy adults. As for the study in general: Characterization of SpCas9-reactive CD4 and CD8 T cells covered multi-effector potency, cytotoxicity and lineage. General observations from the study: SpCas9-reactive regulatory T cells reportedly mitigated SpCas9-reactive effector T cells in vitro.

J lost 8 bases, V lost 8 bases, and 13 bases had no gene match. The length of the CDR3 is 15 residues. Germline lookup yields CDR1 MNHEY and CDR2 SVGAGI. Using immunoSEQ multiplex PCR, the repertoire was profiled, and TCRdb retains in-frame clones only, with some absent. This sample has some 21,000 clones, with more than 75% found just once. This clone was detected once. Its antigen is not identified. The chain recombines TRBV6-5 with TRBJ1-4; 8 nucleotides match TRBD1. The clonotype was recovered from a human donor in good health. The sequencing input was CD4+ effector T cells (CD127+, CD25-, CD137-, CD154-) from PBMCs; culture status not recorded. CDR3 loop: CASGSLQGAREKLFF. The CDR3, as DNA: TGTGCCAGCGGAAGCCTTCAGGGGGCTCGAGAAAAACTGTTTTTT.